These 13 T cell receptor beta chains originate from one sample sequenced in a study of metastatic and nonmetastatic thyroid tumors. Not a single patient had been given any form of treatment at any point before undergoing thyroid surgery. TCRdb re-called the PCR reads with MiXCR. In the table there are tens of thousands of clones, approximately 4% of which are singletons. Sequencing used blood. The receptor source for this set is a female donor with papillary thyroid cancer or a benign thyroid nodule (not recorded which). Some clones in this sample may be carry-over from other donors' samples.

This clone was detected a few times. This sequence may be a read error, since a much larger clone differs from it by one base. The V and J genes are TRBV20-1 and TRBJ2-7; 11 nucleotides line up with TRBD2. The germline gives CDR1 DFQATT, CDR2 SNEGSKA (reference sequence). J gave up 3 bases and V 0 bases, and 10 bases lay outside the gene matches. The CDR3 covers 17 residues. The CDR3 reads CSARDRALLAGVYEQYF. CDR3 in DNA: TGCAGTGCTAGAGATCGGGCACTACTAGCGGGAGTCTACGAGCAGTACTTC.

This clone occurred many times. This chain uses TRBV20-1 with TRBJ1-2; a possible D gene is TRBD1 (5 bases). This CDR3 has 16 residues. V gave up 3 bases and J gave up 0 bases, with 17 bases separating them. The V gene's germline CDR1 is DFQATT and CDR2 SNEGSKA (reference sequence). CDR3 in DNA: TGCAGTGCTAGTAATCCGGGGCAATCTACTAACTATGGCTACACCTTC. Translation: CSASNPGQSTNYGYTF.

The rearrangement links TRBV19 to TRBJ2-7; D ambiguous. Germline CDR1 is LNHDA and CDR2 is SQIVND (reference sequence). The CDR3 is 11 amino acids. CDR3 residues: CAKPSVSKQYF. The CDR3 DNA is TGTGCTAAGCCCAGCGTATCCAAGCAGTACTTC.

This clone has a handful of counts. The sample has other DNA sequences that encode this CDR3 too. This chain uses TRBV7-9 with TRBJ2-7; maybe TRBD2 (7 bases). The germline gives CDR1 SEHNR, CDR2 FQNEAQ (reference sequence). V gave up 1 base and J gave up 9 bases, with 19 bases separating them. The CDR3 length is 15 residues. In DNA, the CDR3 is TGTGCCAGCAGCTTAGGCGGGGGCTTATTTCGCGGGCAGTACTTC. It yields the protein CASSLGGGLFRGQYF. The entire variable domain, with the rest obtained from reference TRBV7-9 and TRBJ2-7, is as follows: DTGVSQNPRHKITKRGQNVTFRCDPISEHNRLYWYRQTLGQGPEFLTYFQNEAQLEKSRLLSDRFSAERPKGSFSTLEIQRTEQGDSAMYLCASSLGGGLFRGQYFGPGTRLTVT.

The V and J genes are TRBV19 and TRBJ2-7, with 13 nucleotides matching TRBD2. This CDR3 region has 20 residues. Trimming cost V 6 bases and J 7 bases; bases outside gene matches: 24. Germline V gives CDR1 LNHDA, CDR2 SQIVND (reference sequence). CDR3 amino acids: CASRTLLAGGAGDNYNEQYF. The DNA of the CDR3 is TGTGCCAGTAGAACCCTACTAGCGGGAGGGGCCGGAGACAATTACAATGAGCAGTACTTC. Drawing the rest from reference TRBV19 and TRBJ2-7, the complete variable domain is DGGITQSPKYLFRKEGQNVTLSCEQNLNHDAMYWYRQDPGQGLRLIYYSQIVNDFQKGDIAEGYSVSREKKESFPLTVTSAQKNPTAFYLCASRTLLAGGAGDNYNEQYFGPGTRLTVT.

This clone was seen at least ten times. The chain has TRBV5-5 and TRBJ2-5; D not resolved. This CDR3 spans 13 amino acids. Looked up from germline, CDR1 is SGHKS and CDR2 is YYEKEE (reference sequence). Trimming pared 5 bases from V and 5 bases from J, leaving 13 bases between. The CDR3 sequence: CASRMRPPETQYF. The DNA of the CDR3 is TGTGCCAGCAGAATGAGGCCGCCTGAGACCCAGTACTTC.

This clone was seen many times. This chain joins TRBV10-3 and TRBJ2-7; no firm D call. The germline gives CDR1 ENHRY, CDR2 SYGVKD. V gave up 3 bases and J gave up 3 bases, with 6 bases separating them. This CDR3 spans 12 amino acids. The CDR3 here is CAISDHSYEQYF. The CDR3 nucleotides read TGTGCCATCAGTGACCACAGCTACGAGCAGTACTTC.

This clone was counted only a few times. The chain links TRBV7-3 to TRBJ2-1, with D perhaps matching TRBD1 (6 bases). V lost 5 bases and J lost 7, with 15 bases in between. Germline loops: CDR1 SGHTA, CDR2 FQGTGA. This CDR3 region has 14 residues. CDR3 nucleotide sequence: TGTGCCAGCAGCACTAGTACAGGGTTAAATGAGCAGTTCTTC. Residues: CASSTSTGLNEQFF.

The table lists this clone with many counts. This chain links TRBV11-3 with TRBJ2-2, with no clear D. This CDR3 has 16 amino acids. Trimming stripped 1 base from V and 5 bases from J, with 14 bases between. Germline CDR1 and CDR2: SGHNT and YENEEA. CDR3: CASSLVSSRATGELFF. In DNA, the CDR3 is TGTGCCAGCAGCTTAGTTTCTAGTAGGGCGACCGGGGAGCTGTTTTTT.

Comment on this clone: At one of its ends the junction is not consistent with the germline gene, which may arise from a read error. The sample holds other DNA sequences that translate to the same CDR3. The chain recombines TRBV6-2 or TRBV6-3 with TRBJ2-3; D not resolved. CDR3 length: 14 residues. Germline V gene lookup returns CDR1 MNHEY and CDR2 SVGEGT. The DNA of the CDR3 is TGTGCCAGCAGTTACGGCGGCGCCACAGATACGCAGTACTTT. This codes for CASSYGGATDTQYF.

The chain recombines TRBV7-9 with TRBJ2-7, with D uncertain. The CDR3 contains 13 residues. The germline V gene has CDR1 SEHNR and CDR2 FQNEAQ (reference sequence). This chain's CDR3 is CAISPDISYEQYV. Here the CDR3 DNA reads TGTGCCATCAGCCCCGACATCTCCTACGAGCAGTACGTC.

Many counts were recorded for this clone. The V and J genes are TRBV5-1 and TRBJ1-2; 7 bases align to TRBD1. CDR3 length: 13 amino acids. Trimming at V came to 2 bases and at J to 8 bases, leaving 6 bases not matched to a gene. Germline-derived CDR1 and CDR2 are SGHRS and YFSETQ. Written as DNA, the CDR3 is TGCGCCAGCAGCTTCGACAGGGATCAAGGCTACACCTTC. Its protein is CASSFDRDQGYTF. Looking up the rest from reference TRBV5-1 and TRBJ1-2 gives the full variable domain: KAGVTQTPRYLIKTRGQQVTLSCSPISGHRSVSWYQQTPGQGLQFLFEYFSETQRNKGNFPGRFSGRQFSNSRSEMNVSTLELGDSALYLCASSFDRDQGYTFGSGTRLTVV.

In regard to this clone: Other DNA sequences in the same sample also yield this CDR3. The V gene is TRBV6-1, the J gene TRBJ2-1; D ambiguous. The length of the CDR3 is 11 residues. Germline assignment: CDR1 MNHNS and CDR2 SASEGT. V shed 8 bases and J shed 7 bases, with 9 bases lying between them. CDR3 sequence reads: CASQLQNEQFF. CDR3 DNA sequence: TGTGCCAGCCAACTACAAAATGAGCAGTTCTTC.